Each of the 16 T cell receptor beta chains below was sequenced from the same sample in a study of shared clonotypes between healthy human individuals. Sequenced by immunoSEQ multiplex PCR; TCRdb stores in-frame clones only, minus some. The table lists hundreds of thousands of clones, approximately 73% of them singletons, with 1.5% to 2% in the top ten. Specimen: memory CD4+ T cells sorted from blood. This sample's subset: CD45RA-negative fraction. The source is a woman between 25 and 40 years old in good health.

V gene TRBV15 combines with J gene TRBJ2-5; the D gene could be TRBD1 or TRBD2 (6 bases each). The CDR3 is 14 residues long. CDR1 is LNHNV and CDR2 is YYDKDF in the germline V gene (reference sequence). The V end lost 9 bases, the J end lost 7 bases, and 21 bases lay between the germline ends. CDR3 region: CATADGQLEGTQYF. The CDR3 DNA is TGTGCCACAGCCGATGGACAGCTGGAGGGGACCCAGTACTTC.

This chain uses TRBV2 with TRBJ1-1; the D gene is possibly TRBD1 (5 bases). This CDR3 has 12 amino acids. Germline lookup yields CDR1 SNHLY and CDR2 FYNNEI. V lost 7 bases and J lost 4, with 10 bases in between. The CDR3 DNA follows: TGTGCCAGCAAGGGGTCGAGCACTGAAGCTTTCTTT. Amino acids: CASKGSSTEAFF. The variable domain in full, with the rest retrieved from reference TRBV2 and TRBJ1-1, is EPEVTQTPSHQVTQMGQEVILRCVPISNHLYFYWYRQILGQKVEFLVSFYNNEISEKSEIFDDQFSVERPDGSNFTLKIRSTKLEDSAMYFCASKGSSTEAFFGQGTRLTVV.

This clone was found a few times. The chain uses TRBV15 and TRBJ2-5, with 7 bases that match TRBD1. Germline assignment: CDR1 LNHNV and CDR2 YYDKDF (reference sequence). V lost 5 bases, J lost 3 bases, and 3 bases stayed unmatched. CDR3 length: 13 amino acids. CDR3 residues: CATSRDREETQYF. The CDR3 nucleotides read TGTGCCACCAGCCGGGACAGAGAAGAGACCCAGTACTTC.

CDR3 in amino acids: CASSTPQGIHEQYF. The CDR3, as DNA: TGTGCCAGCAGCACCCCGCAGGGTATCCACGAGCAGTACTTC. The V gene is TRBV11-2, the J gene TRBJ2-7, with D possibly matching TRBD1 (5 bases). Germline values: CDR1 SGHAT, CDR2 FQNNGV. Trimming removed 5 bases from V and 5 bases from J, with 16 bases in between. The CDR3 is 14 residues long.

CDR3 DNA sequence: TGTGCCAGCAGTTCCACTAGCGGGTACAAACCCCGGGAGCTGTTTTTT. It yields the protein CASSSTSGYKPRELFF. The chain is built from TRBV28 and TRBJ2-2; 9 nucleotides line up with TRBD2. CDR3 length: 16 residues. Per the germline V gene, CDR1 is MDHEN and CDR2 is SYDVKM. V lost 4 bases, J lost 9 bases, and 12 bases stayed unmatched.

Worth noting for this clone: Other DNA sequences within the sample encode an identical CDR3. V gene TRBV20-1 combines with J gene TRBJ2-7, with D possibly matching TRBD2 (5 bases). Deletions cut 3 bases from V and 6 bases from J, with 9 bases between. This CDR3 is built from 11 residues. The germline V gene has CDR1 DFQATT and CDR2 SNEGSKA (reference sequence). CDR3 sequence reads: CSARLDSEQYF. CDR3 nucleotides: TGCAGTGCTAGGTTGGACTCCGAGCAGTACTTC.

The chain joins TRBV7-9 to TRBJ1-3; D is ambiguous. The CDR3 runs to 15 residues. V shed 1 base and J shed 2 bases, with 9 bases lying between them. Germline lookup yields CDR1 SEHNR and CDR2 FQNEAQ (reference sequence). CDR3 nucleotides: TGTGCCAGCAGCTTAGACCAAGCGGCTGGAAACACCATATATTTT. Its translation: CASSLDQAAGNTIYF.

The count of this clone is one. The rearrangement uses TRBV2 and TRBJ1-1, with TRBD1 as a possible D gene (5 bases). Germline V gene lookup returns CDR1 SNHLY and CDR2 FYNNEI. Deletions cut 6 bases from V and 0 bases from J, with 11 bases between. The CDR3 covers 14 residues. The CDR3: CASSSGPLNTEAFF. DNA for the CDR3: TGTGCCAGCAGCTCGGGACCGTTGAACACTGAAGCTTTCTTT.

CDR3 region: CASSKGQSTGELFF. DNA for the CDR3: TGCGCCAGCAGCAAAGGACAGTCAACCGGGGAGCTGTTTTTT. V gene TRBV5-1 combines with J gene TRBJ2-2, with D possibly matching TRBD1 (6 bases). Trimming pared 4 bases from V and 5 bases from J, leaving 12 bases between. Germline CDR1 SGHRS, CDR2 YFSETQ. The CDR3 totals 14 residues.

The V gene is TRBV7-8, the J gene TRBJ2-2; D may be TRBD2 (5 bases). Deletions cut 2 bases from V and 6 bases from J, with 22 bases between. In germline, CDR1 is SGHVS, CDR2 FQNEAQ. CDR3 length: 18 residues. CDR3 sequence reads: CASSLFSRGRDKAGELFF. In DNA, the CDR3 is TGTGCCAGCAGCTTATTTAGTCGGGGAAGGGATAAGGCCGGGGAGCTGTTTTTT.

This clone came up once. The chain joins TRBV5-1 to TRBJ1-1, with D tentatively TRBD1 (5 bases). The V end lost 3 bases, the J end lost 2 bases, and 8 bases lay between the germline ends. Germline CDR1 SGHRS, CDR2 YFSETQ. The CDR3 has 13 residues. CDR3 nucleotide sequence: TGCGCCAGCAGCTGGGGGGGTAACACTGAAGCTTTCTTT. Translating gives CASSWGGNTEAFF.

The chain links TRBV30 to TRBJ2-3, with D possibly being TRBD2 (6 bases). Deletions cut 3 bases from V and 4 bases from J, with 11 bases between. CDR3 length equals 13 residues. Germline-derived CDR1 and CDR2 are GTSNPN and SVGIG (reference sequence). The CDR3 DNA is TGTGCCTGGAGGGCGGGGTTCGCAGATACGCAGTATTTT. Translation gives CAWRAGFADTQYF.

This clone showed up just a few times. V and J are TRBV2 and TRBJ2-7; D is possibly TRBD1 or TRBD2 (5 bases each). There are 11 residues in the CDR3. The V gene's germline CDR1 is SNHLY and CDR2 FYNNEI. The V end lost 7 bases, the J end lost 7 bases, and 11 bases lay between the germline ends. Here the CDR3 DNA reads TGTGCCAGCAAGGGAGCAGGGGAGCAGTACTTC. Translated, it gives CASKGAGEQYF.

The gene calls are TRBV10-2 and TRBJ2-7, with a tentative D call TRBD2 (6 bases). V lost 5 bases and J lost 6, with 14 bases in between. Germline loops: CDR1 WSHSY, CDR2 SAAADI. The CDR3 runs 13 residues. The CDR3 bases are TGCGCCAGCAGTCTCGCGGGATCCCCCGAGCAGTACTTC. Translating it yields CASSLAGSPEQYF.

CDR3 in DNA: TGTGCCAGCAGCGGAGACTTCTATGGCTACACCTTC. Encoded protein: CASSGDFYGYTF. The rearrangement joins TRBV7-2 to TRBJ1-2; D unresolved. Trimming removed 5 bases at V and 4 bases at J, with 8 bases between. CDR1 SGHTA and CDR2 FQGNSA come from the germline V gene. The CDR3 covers 12 residues.

V usage is TRBV2 and J usage is TRBJ1-6; D is ambiguous. The CDR3 totals 14 residues. The germline V gene has CDR1 SNHLY and CDR2 FYNNEI. The V and J ends lost 6 bases and 7 bases respectively, with 13 bases between them. The CDR3 region has the DNA TGTGCCAGCAGACTAGACGGAGGGAATTCACCCCTCCACTTT. It is translated as CASRLDGGNSPLHF.